This TCR beta chain was profiled in a study of cytomegalovirus exposure and HLA in healthy donors. Study overall: In a later analysis, the roughly 130 validation repertoires were reported to have used the same platform as the 600 to 800 first-cohort repertoires.

Study conclusions and caveats: Researchers reported that a few CMV-associated chains were confirmed in vitro as CMV antigen-specific. The tendency of first-cohort TCR clusters to co-occur in the 120 or so validation repertoires was the finding of a later analysis.

Germline assignment: CDR1 LGHNT and CDR2 FRNRAP. The CDR3 consists of 12 residues. The V end lost 6 bases, the J end lost 11 bases, and 16 bases lay between the germline ends. Produced via immunoSEQ multiplex PCR; TCRdb's table is partial and in-frame only. In the table there are fewer than 400,000 clones, approximately 88% of which are singletons. Comment on this clone: Its antigen remains unknown.

The receptor was isolated from a man younger than 40 in good health and CMV-seronegative. The chain employs TRBV12-5 and TRBJ1-1; D unclear. The source material was PBMCs. CDR3 residues: CASGTGLIQAFF. CDR3 nucleotides: TGTGCTAGTGGAACTGGCCTAATACAGGCTTTCTTT.